The 29 T cell receptor beta chains presented below share a single source sample, sequenced in a study of human T cells and chemical hapten exposure. Time point indicated: patch test 1, 2 weeks after DPC sensitization. Treatment indicated: therapeutic diphenylcyclopropenone sensitization with weekly scalp DPC. Via MiXCR, TCRdb re-called the RACE reads, giving one row per CDR3 protein. In the table there are a few hundred thousand distinct CDR3 sequences, more than 4.5% of which are singletons. Specimen: whole blood, collected in connection with sensitization to the hapten diphenylcyclopropenone (DPC). The receptors were gathered from a woman aged 50 to 60 with alopecia areata. Some clones in this sample may be carry-over from other donors' samples.

The chain couples TRBV14 to TRBJ1-1, with 7 nucleotides matching TRBD1. Germline CDR1 is SGHDN and CDR2 is FVKESK. This CDR3 comprises 14 residues. Trimming cost V 3 bases and J 5 bases; bases outside gene matches: 6. CDR3 amino acids: CASSQGGGVTEAFF. The CDR3 coding sequence is TGTGCCAGCAGCCAGGGAGGGGGCGTTACTGAAGCTTTCTTT.

In its sample, this clonotype was seen many times. This rearrangement joins TRBV5-1 to TRBJ1-1; D is ambiguous. Germline assignment: CDR1 SGHRS and CDR2 YFSETQ. The CDR3 covers 14 residues. The ends were cut back, 0 bases at V and 3 bases at J, with 9 bases in the middle. The CDR3 DNA sequence: TGCGCCAGCAGCTTGGCCGACGGATACACTGAAGCTTTCTTT. Translation gives CASSLADGYTEAFF. The entire variable domain, with the rest obtained from reference TRBV5-1 and TRBJ1-1, is as follows: KAGVTQTPRYLIKTRGQQVTLSCSPISGHRSVSWYQQTPGQGLQFLFEYFSETQRNKGNFPGRFSGRQFSNSRSEMNVSTLELGDSALYLCASSLADGYTEAFFGQGTRLTVV.

The chain employs TRBV24-1 and TRBJ1-5; no definite D call. Germline assignment: CDR1 KGHDR and CDR2 SFDVKD. The CDR3 loop spans 14 amino acids. V was trimmed by 4 bases and J by 5 bases, leaving 11 bases between them. CDR3 amino acids: CATSDRDVYQPQHF. CDR3 coding DNA: TGTGCCACCAGTGACCGGGATGTTTATCAGCCCCAGCATTTT.

This clonotype was observed many times. V and J are TRBV7-9 and TRBJ2-7; perhaps TRBD2 as D (6 bases). With 5 bases removed from V and 2 bases from J, the gap between germline ends came to 19 bases. The CDR3 covers 16 residues. CDR1 is SEHNR and CDR2 is FQNEAQ in the germline V gene (reference sequence). CDR3 sequence reads: CASSAPGGQGPYEQYF. The CDR3 DNA reads TGTGCCAGCAGCGCACCCGGGGGTCAGGGCCCCTACGAGCAGTACTTC.

The chain carries TRBV7-9 and TRBJ2-3, with 7 bases identical to TRBD1. From germline, CDR1 is SEHNR and CDR2 FQNEAQ (reference sequence). The trim removed 2 bases at V and 4 bases at J, leaving 9 bases unmatched. CDR3 length: 16 amino acids. CDR3 protein: CASSLRGRGSPDTQYF. The CDR3 DNA follows: TGTGCCAGCAGCTTAAGAGGCAGGGGGTCCCCAGATACGCAGTATTTT.

This clonotype was counted a few times. This sequence joins TRBV19 and TRBJ2-1; TRBD2 aligns across 8 bases. Germline CDR1 LNHDA, CDR2 SQIVND (reference sequence). The junction had 13 bases not matched to a gene; V was cut back by 4 bases and J by 8 bases. The CDR3 sequence is 16 residues long. In nucleotides, the CDR3 is TGTGCCAGTAGTAGGGGACTAGGGGCCCTCGTTGATGAGCAGTTCTTC. It yields the protein CASSRGLGALVDEQFF.

This clonotype was counted many times. The chain is built from TRBV3-1 and TRBJ2-1, with D uncertain. This CDR3 contains 14 residues. The germline V gene encodes CDR1 LGHDT and CDR2 YNNKEL (reference sequence). V shed 1 base and J shed 10 bases, with 14 bases lying between them. CDR3 loop: CASSQVPPLGEQFF. In DNA, the CDR3 is TGTGCCAGCAGCCAAGTCCCACCTCTAGGGGAGCAGTTCTTC.

The gene calls are TRBV5-1 and TRBJ1-4; maybe TRBD1 (5 bases). The CDR3 extends over 14 amino acids. The V and J ends lost 1 base and 4 bases respectively, with 8 bases between them. Germline CDR1 reads SGHRS; CDR2 reads YFSETQ. CDR3: CASSLRQYNEKLFF. For the CDR3, the DNA is TGCGCCAGCAGCTTGCGACAGTATAATGAAAAACTGTTTTTT.

This clonotype was counted at least ten times. It may be a read error: a sequence one base away is much more abundant. V gene TRBV6-1 combines with J gene TRBJ1-1; TRBD1 is a possible D gene (5 bases). The germline gives CDR1 MNHNS, CDR2 SASEGT. Deletions cut 7 bases from V and 3 bases from J, with 6 bases between. The CDR3 contains 11 residues. Here the CDR3 DNA reads TGTGCCAGCACGGGGCACACTGAAGCTTTCTTT. Its protein is CASTGHTEAFF.

In this sample, this clonotype turned up many times. V is TRBV5-1 and J is TRBJ2-7, with 10 bases aligning to TRBD1. The CDR3 runs to 13 residues. Germline V gene sequence: CDR1 SGHRS, CDR2 YFSETQ. V lost 3 bases and J lost 4; bases outside the gene matches: 1. The CDR3 sequence: CASSWGQGYEQYF. Written as DNA, the CDR3 is TGCGCCAGCAGCTGGGGACAGGGGTACGAGCAGTACTTC.

This clonotype was picked up many times. One end of the junction does not line up with germline, which may come from a read error. The rearrangement links TRBV2 to TRBJ1-1; D is unclear. Per germline, CDR1 SNHLY and CDR2 FYNNEI. The CDR3 is 8 residues long. CDR3 residues: CASTEAFF. The CDR3 nucleotides are TGTGCCAGCACTGAAGCTTTCTTT.

The chain has TRBV6-2 or TRBV6-3 and TRBJ2-7; the D gene could be TRBD1 or TRBD2 (5 bases each). The CDR3 spans 14 residues. CDR1 MNHEY and CDR2 SVGEGT come from the germline V gene. V was cut by 5 bases and J by 4 bases, with 15 bases left in between. The CDR3 here is CASSPLRGPYEQYF. CDR3 nucleotide sequence: TGTGCCAGCAGTCCCCTCCGGGGCCCATACGAGCAGTACTTC.

The V gene is TRBV5-5, the J gene TRBJ1-2; perhaps TRBD1 as D (5 bases). Per the germline V gene, CDR1 is SGHKS and CDR2 is YYEKEE (reference sequence). The CDR3 extends over 13 amino acids. The V end lost 5 bases, the J end lost 3 bases, and 11 bases lay between the germline ends. The CDR3 region is CASSPRDDYGYTF. The CDR3 DNA sequence: TGTGCCAGCAGTCCCAGGGATGACTATGGCTACACCTTC.

This clonotype was observed a few times. This chain joins TRBV5-4 and TRBJ1-5; D is uncertain. CDR3 length: 15 residues. CDR1 SGHNT and CDR2 YYREEE come from the germline V gene (reference sequence). V lost 0 bases and J lost 4, with 11 bases in between. The CDR3 sequence: CASSLGWGPNQPQHF. CDR3 in DNA: TGTGCCAGCAGCTTGGGGTGGGGTCCGAATCAGCCCCAGCATTTT.

This clonotype was counted between two and nine times. The chain joins TRBV2 to TRBJ2-1, with a weak D call TRBD2 (6 bases). V lost 10 bases and J lost 9, with 25 bases in between. The length of the CDR3 is 15 residues. CDR1 SNHLY and CDR2 FYNNEI come from the germline V gene. The CDR3 spells CAIPTETSEYSEQFF. The DNA for the CDR3 is TGTGCCATCCCGACGGAGACTAGTGAATATAGTGAGCAGTTCTTC.

This clonotype appeared many times. This chain connects TRBV10-2 to TRBJ1-1, with D possibly being TRBD1 (6 bases). The CDR3 is 13 residues long. CDR1 and CDR2 (germline): WSHSY, SAAADI. Deletions cut 10 bases from V and 3 bases from J, with 15 bases between. CDR3 protein: CATSSQGYTEAFF. The CDR3, as DNA: TGCGCCACCTCCTCGCAGGGGTACACTGAAGCTTTCTTT.

The V call is TRBV12-3 or TRBV12-4, the J call TRBJ2-3, with 13 nucleotides matching TRBD2. V dropped 6 bases and J dropped 3; count of bases not matched to a gene: 3. This CDR3 is built from 15 residues. CDR3 DNA sequence: TGTGCCAGCAGGCGGACTAGCGGGGGAACAGATACGCAGTATTTT. It is translated as CASRRTSGGTDTQYF.

The genes are TRBV19 and TRBJ2-3; no clear D. CDR1 and CDR2 (germline): LNHDA, SQIVND (reference sequence). Trimming removed 3 bases from V and 3 bases from J, with 4 bases in between. This CDR3 is built from 12 residues. Here the CDR3 reads CASSIWTDTQYF. As DNA, the CDR3 is TGTGCCAGTAGTATCTGGACAGATACGCAGTATTTT.

The sample holds a few counts of this clonotype. The chain uses TRBV10-3 and TRBJ2-3; 9 bases are a match to TRBD2. J gave up 4 bases and V 7 bases, and 6 bases lay outside the gene matches. The CDR3 extends over 14 amino acids. CDR1 and CDR2 from the germline V gene are ENHRY and SYGVKD. CDR3 residues: CAIKASGVADTQYF. CDR3 bases: TGTGCCATCAAGGCTAGCGGGGTGGCAGATACGCAGTATTTT.

This clonotype came up a few times. V is TRBV7-8 and J is TRBJ2-6; D uncertain. Trimming took off 2 bases at V and 0 bases at J, with 14 bases between the two ends. This CDR3 contains 18 residues. Germline CDR1 is SGHVS and CDR2 is FQNEAQ. The chain's CDR3 is CASSLRPLMPSGANVLTF. The CDR3 nucleotides read TGTGCCAGCAGCTTAAGGCCCCTAATGCCCTCTGGGGCCAACGTCCTGACTTTC.

This clonotype was seen more than once but under ten times. The chain links TRBV29-1 to TRBJ2-1; 9 nucleotides agree with TRBD2. Germline CDR1 and CDR2: SQVTM and ANQGSEA. The CDR3 is 16 amino acids. Trimming took 6 bases from V and 4 from J; bases not matched to a gene: 13. CDR3 sequence: CSVTIWALAGYNEQFF. Here the CDR3 DNA reads TGCAGCGTAACCATTTGGGCCCTAGCGGGATACAATGAGCAGTTCTTC.

In its sample, this clonotype was seen a few times. This sequence joins TRBV18 and TRBJ1-4, with D tentatively TRBD1 (6 bases). From germline, CDR1 is KGHSH and CDR2 LQKENI. V was cut by 1 base and J by 8 bases, with 14 bases left in between. There are 15 residues in the CDR3. CDR3 sequence: CASSPRSAGGEKLFF. In DNA form, the CDR3 reads TGTGCCAGCTCACCACGGAGCGCGGGGGGCGAAAAACTGTTTTTT.

Many counts were recorded for this clonotype. The V gene is TRBV6-1, the J gene TRBJ1-4; unclear D gene. The CDR3 totals 14 residues. Trimming shortened V by 7 bases and J by 6 bases, and 15 bases separated the two germline ends. Germline loops: CDR1 MNHNS, CDR2 SASEGT. The DNA of the CDR3 is TGTGCCAGCAAACGCCGGGCCGTGGATGAAAAACTGTTTTTT. Its translation: CASKRRAVDEKLFF.

This clonotype was picked up many times. This CDR3 is CASSFFPAGGQGDTQYF. The CDR3 DNA reads as TGTGCCAGCAGCTTCTTTCCAGCGGGGGGGCAGGGAGATACGCAGTATTTT. The rearrangement joins TRBV7-2 to TRBJ2-3; TRBD2 matches at 10 bases. Germline values: CDR1 SGHTA, CDR2 FQGNSA. V was pared by 3 bases and J by 5 bases, with 11 bases of the junction left unmatched. This CDR3 is 17 amino acids long.

This clonotype was found many times. V and J are TRBV3-1 and TRBJ2-7, with TRBD2 as a possible D gene (6 bases). The CDR3 runs 17 residues. Germline CDR1 and CDR2: LGHDT and YNNKEL (reference sequence). The germline V and J ends were trimmed by 0 bases and 1 base, with 16 bases remaining between them. CDR3 in DNA: TGTGCCAGCAGCCAAGATGGGGGTAGCGGAGGATCCTACGAGCAGTACTTC. It encodes CASSQDGGSGGSYEQYF.

In its sample, this clonotype was seen many times. This chain uses TRBV10-3 with TRBJ1-4, with D possibly matching TRBD1 (6 bases). The germline gives CDR1 ENHRY, CDR2 SYGVKD. Trimming left V 9 bases short and J 4 bases short, with 12 bases between. The CDR3 is 13 residues long. CDR3 in DNA: TGTGCCATAACGACAGGACTTAATGAAAAACTGTTTTTT. Translating gives CAITTGLNEKLFF.

The table lists this clonotype with a few counts. A much larger clone lies a single base off, so this may be a read error. This sequence joins TRBV18 and TRBJ1-1; D gene unclear. Looked up from germline, CDR1 is KGHSH and CDR2 is LQKENI. This CDR3 region has 15 residues. Trimming stripped 6 bases from V and 5 bases from J, with 19 bases between. The CDR3 loop reads CASSLRHGSATEAFF. The CDR3 coding sequence is TGTGCCAGCTCTTTACGACATGGATCCGCGACTGAAGCTTTCTTT.

This clonotype has a handful of counts. This rearrangement joins TRBV2 to TRBJ2-1; TRBD2 might be the D (5 bases). The CDR3 contains 15 residues. Trimming removed 3 bases at V and 0 bases at J, with 9 bases between. The germline V gene has CDR1 SNHLY and CDR2 FYNNEI. The CDR3 is CASSDLAGSYNEQFF. The CDR3 nucleotides are TGTGCCAGCAGTGACCTAGCTGGCTCCTACAATGAGCAGTTCTTC. Filled out from reference TRBV2 and TRBJ2-1, the complete variable domain reads EPEVTQTPSHQVTQMGQEVILRCVPISNHLYFYWYRQILGQKVEFLVSFYNNEISEKSEIFDDQFSVERPDGSNFTLKIRSTKLEDSAMYFCASSDLAGSYNEQFFGPGTRLTVL.

The sample holds many counts of this clonotype. This chain connects TRBV6-1 to TRBJ1-5; D perhaps matches TRBD1 (5 bases). V lost 6 bases and J lost 7, with 13 bases in between. This CDR3 is built from 13 residues. CDR1 MNHNS and CDR2 SASEGT come from the germline V gene. CDR3 nucleotide sequence: TGTGCCAGCAGGGGGGTAACGGCCCAGCCCCAGCATTTT. Translated: CASRGVTAQPQHF.